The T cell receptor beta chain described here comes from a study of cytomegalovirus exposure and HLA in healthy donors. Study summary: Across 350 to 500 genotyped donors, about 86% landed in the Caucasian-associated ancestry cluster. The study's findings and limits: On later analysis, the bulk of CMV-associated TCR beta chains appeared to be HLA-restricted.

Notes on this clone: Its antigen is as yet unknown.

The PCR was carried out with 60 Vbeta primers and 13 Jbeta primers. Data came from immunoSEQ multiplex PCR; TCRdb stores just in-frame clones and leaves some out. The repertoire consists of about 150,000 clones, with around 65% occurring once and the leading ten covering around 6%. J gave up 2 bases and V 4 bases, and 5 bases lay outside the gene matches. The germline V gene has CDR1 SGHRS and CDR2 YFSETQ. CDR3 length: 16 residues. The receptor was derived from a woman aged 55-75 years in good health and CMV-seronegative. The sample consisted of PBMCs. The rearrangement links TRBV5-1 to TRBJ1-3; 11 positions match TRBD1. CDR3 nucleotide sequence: TGCGCCAGCAGCCTTTCGGGACAGGGGGCTGGAAACACCATATATTTT. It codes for CASSLSGQGAGNTIYF.